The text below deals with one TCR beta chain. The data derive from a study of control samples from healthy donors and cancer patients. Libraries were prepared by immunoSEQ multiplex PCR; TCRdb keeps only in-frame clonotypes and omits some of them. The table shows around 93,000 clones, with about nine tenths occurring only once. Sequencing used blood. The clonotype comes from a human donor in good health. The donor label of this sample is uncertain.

The DNA for the CDR3 is TGCAGCGTTGTTTTAGTCGGAGGGCAGGGACCACCCAACACCGGGGAGCTGTTTTTT. Encoded protein: CSVVLVGGQGPPNTGELFF. The chain couples TRBV29-1 to TRBJ2-2; D might be TRBD2 (6 bases). The CDR3 extends over 19 amino acids. Per germline, CDR1 SQVTM and CDR2 ANQGSEA. V lost 4 bases and J 2 bases, leaving 26 bases between the germline ends.